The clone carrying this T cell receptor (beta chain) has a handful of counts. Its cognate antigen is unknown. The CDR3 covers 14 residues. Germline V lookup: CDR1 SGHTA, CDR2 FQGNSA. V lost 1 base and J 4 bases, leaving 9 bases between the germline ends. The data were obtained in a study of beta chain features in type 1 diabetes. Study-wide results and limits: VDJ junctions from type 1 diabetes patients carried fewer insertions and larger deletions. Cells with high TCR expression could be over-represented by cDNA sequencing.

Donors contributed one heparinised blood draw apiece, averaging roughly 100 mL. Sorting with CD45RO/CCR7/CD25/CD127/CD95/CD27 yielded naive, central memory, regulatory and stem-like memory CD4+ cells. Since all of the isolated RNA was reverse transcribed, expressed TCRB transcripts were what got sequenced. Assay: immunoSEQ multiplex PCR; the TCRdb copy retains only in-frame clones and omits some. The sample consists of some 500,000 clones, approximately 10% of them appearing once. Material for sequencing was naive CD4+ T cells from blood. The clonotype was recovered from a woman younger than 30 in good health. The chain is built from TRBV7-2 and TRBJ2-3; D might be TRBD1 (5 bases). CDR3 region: CASSLDQGPDTQYF. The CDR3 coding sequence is TGTGCCAGCAGCTTAGATCAGGGTCCAGATACGCAGTATTTT.